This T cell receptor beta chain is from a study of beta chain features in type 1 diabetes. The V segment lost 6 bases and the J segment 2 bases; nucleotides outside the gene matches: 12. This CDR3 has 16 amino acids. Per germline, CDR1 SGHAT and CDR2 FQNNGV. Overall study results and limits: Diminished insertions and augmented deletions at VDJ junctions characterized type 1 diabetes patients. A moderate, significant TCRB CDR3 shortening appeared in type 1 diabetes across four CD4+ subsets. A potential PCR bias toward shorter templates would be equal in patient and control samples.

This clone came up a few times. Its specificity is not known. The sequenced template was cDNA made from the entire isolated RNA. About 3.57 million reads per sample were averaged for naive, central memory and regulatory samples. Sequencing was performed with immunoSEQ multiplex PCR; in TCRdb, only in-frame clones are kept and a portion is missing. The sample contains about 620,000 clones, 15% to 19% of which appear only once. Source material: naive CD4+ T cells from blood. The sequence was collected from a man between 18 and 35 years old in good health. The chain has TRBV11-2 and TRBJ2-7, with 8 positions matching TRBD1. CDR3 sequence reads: CASSPLSGQDTYEQYF. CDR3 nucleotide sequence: TGTGCCAGCAGTCCTCTTTCGGGACAGGATACCTACGAGCAGTACTTC.